One sample yielded the 20 T cell receptor beta chains listed below, sequenced in a study of CD8+CD57+ T cells in acquired aplastic anemia. Genomic DNA, the template, was used for profiling of the TCR beta VDJ and CDR3. One entry per CDR3 protein, called by TCRdb with MiXCR from the reads. The table includes a few hundred thousand distinct CDR3 sequences, 55% to 75% detected once. Material for sequencing was sorted CD4+, CD8+, or CD8+CD57+ T cells (not recorded which) from PBMCs. All receptors come from a human donor in good health, serving as a control.

Concerning this clonotype itself: At one boundary the junction diverges from the germline segment, which might be a read error. This chain uses TRBV20-1 with TRBJ1-6; D gene ambiguous. This CDR3 is 14 amino acids long. Germline-derived CDR1 and CDR2 are DFQATT and SNEGSKA (reference sequence). As DNA, the CDR3 is TGCGGTGCTAGCATCCTCGGACCGAATTCACCCCTCCACTTT. Amino acid sequence: CGASILGPNSPLHF.

This chain connects TRBV5-1 to TRBJ2-3, with D tentatively TRBD1 (6 bases). CDR1 and CDR2 from the germline V gene are SGHRS and YFSETQ. The CDR3 loop spans 13 amino acids. V lost 3 bases, J lost 11 bases, and 16 bases lay in between. The CDR3 DNA sequence: TGCGCCAGCAGCTACGAGGGGGACGAGCAGCAGTATTTT. Protein sequence: CASSYEGDEQQYF.

A remark on this clonotype: A read error is likely, as this CDR3 ends without the conserved phenylalanine or tryptophan. The limits of the CDR3 on the DNA are not certain, so only TCRdb's listed CDR3 is given. V usage is TRBV7-2 and J usage is TRBJ2-7. Germline CDR1 and CDR2: SGHTA and FQGNSA. The CDR3 is made up of 13 amino acids, end residues included. The CDR3: CASSPVASSYEQY.

The chain carries TRBV4-2 and TRBJ1-1, with a tentative D call TRBD1 (5 bases). The V end lost 7 bases, the J end lost 1 base, and 13 bases lay between the germline ends. In germline, CDR1 is LGHNA, CDR2 YNFKEQ. This CDR3 has 14 residues. The CDR3 loop is CASNLAGANTEAFF. In nucleotides, the CDR3 is TGTGCCAGCAACTTGGCTGGGGCGAACACTGAAGCTTTCTTT.

This chain connects TRBV7-9 to TRBJ2-2; weak D call: TRBD2 (6 bases). The germline V gene has CDR1 SEHNR and CDR2 FQNEAQ (reference sequence). The CDR3 consists of 16 residues. The V and J ends lost 1 base and 14 bases respectively, with 23 bases between them. The CDR3 sequence: CASSLGESGYTGPLFF. CDR3 sequence (DNA): TGTGCCAGCAGCTTAGGGGAGAGCGGGTACACCGGGCCACTGTTTTTT.

The V call is TRBV7-2, the J call TRBJ2-2; D may be TRBD2 (6 bases). The CDR3 is 15 amino acids. Germline loops: CDR1 SGHTA, CDR2 FQGNSA. V lost 1 base to trimming and J lost 17 bases, with 23 bases between them. CDR3 DNA: TGTGCCAGCAGCTTAGAATCCGGGGGAGTGGGTCAGCCCTTTTTT. It codes for CASSLESGGVGQPFF.

This chain uses TRBV20-1 with TRBJ1-2, with 10 nucleotides matching TRBD1. CDR3 length: 13 amino acids. CDR1 is DFQATT and CDR2 is SNEGSKA in the germline V gene (reference sequence). With 6 bases clipped from V and 9 bases from J, the junction kept 10 bases outside the gene matches. In DNA, the CDR3 is TGCAGTGCCGGGACAGGGGAAGGCAGCTGCTACACCTTC. Its translation: CSAGTGEGSCYTF.

As concerns this clonotype: The conserved phenylalanine or tryptophan is not found at the CDR3 terminus, so this likely reflects a read error. It is unclear where the CDR3 begins or ends on the DNA, so no DNA is shown, and the CDR3 is as TCRdb lists it. This chain uses TRBV2 with TRBJ2-3; the table calls TRBD1, which could not be checked here. Including both end residues, the CDR3 is 15 amino acids long. CDR1 and CDR2 from the germline V gene are SNHLY and FYNNEI. The CDR3 protein is CASSEQGGVGGSPFC.

Comment on this clonotype: One end of the junction is discordant with germline, which a read error may explain. This chain uses TRBV5-1 with TRBJ1-4, with D possibly being TRBD1 (5 bases). The V gene's germline CDR1 is SGHRS and CDR2 YFSETQ. The CDR3 is made up of 13 amino acids. The CDR3 spells CATSRDQGETLFF. The CDR3 coding sequence is TGCGCCACCAGCAGAGATCAAGGGGAAACACTGTTTTTT.

This rearrangement joins TRBV7-2 to TRBJ2-7; the D is unclear. Germline V gene lookup returns CDR1 SGHTA and CDR2 FQGNSA. The CDR3 loop spans 15 amino acids. V dropped 5 bases and J dropped 13 bases, with 27 bases sitting between them. The CDR3 sequence is CASSVVPEANTEAYF. CDR3 DNA sequence: TGTGCCAGCAGCGTAGTTCCAGAAGCGAACACTGAGGCTTACTTC. Complete variable domain (other parts from reference TRBV7-2 and TRBJ2-7): GAGVSQSPSNKVTEKGKDVELRCDPISGHTALYWYRQSLGQGLEFLIYFQGNSAPDKSGLPSDRFSAERTGGSVSTLTIQRTQQEDSAVYLCASSVVPEANTEAYFGPGTRLTVT.

This rearrangement joins TRBV9 to TRBJ2-5, with D perhaps TRBD2 (6 bases). V was clipped by 4 bases and J by 5 bases, with 27 bases between them. Germline values: CDR1 SGDLS, CDR2 YYNGEE. This CDR3 has 18 amino acids. For the CDR3, the DNA is TGTGCCAGCAGCCAAGCGAGAATGCCTGGCGGGGCGGCTGAGACCCAGTACTTC. This codes for CASSQARMPGGAAETQYF. Variable domain in full (rest from reference TRBV9 and TRBJ2-5): DSGVTQTPKHLITATGQRVTLRCSPRSGDLSVYWYQQSLDQGLQFLIQYYNGEERAKGNILERFSAQQFPDLHSELNLSSLELGDSALYFCASSQARMPGGAAETQYFGPGTRLLVL.

Points on this clonotype: One end of the junction is discordant with germline, which a read error may explain. The V gene is TRBV9, the J gene TRBJ1-2; no reliable D call. Germline lookup yields CDR1 SGDLS and CDR2 YYNGEE. The CDR3 has 14 residues. The CDR3 nucleotides read TGTGCCAGCAGCGTCGGTTTAAGCACAGATACGCACTCCTTC. Residues: CASSVGLSTDTHSF. The full variable domain, completed using reference TRBV9 and TRBJ1-2, is DSGVTQTPKHLITATGQRVTLRCSPRSGDLSVYWYQQSLDQGLQFLIQYYNGEERAKGNILERFSAQQFPDLHSELNLSSLELGDSALYFCASSVGLSTDTHSFGSGTRLTVV.

This clonotype has only a few counts. The chain combines TRBV7-2 with TRBJ2-5; TRBD2 agrees at 14 bases. The CDR3 covers 18 residues. V lost 1 base, J lost 7 bases, and 11 bases stayed unmatched. CDR1 SGHTA and CDR2 FQGNSA come from the germline V gene. The CDR3, as DNA: TGTGCCAGCAGCTTAGAGCCGGGACTAGCGGGGGTTGATGGGACCCAGTACTTC. This sequence encodes CASSLEPGLAGVDGTQYF.

V usage is TRBV10-3 and J usage is TRBJ1-2; TRBD1 is a possible D gene (6 bases). Germline assignment: CDR1 ENHRY and CDR2 SYGVKD. V lost 3 bases to trimming and J lost 2 bases, with 16 bases between them. The length of the CDR3 is 16 residues. This CDR3 reads CAISDPGANTNYGYTF. CDR3 in DNA: TGTGCCATCAGTGATCCAGGGGCCAACACAAACTATGGCTACACCTTC.

The chain couples TRBV29-1 to TRBJ2-7; 11 bases line up with TRBD2. This CDR3 has 12 residues. Germline V gene data show CDR1 as SQVTM and CDR2 as ANQGSEA. V was clipped by 7 bases and J by 4 bases; unmatched bases: 3. The CDR3 bases are TGCAGCGGACTAGCGGGGCGGTACGAGCAGTACTTC. Protein product: CSGLAGRYEQYF.

For this clonotype: The DNA is left out, because the CDR3 cannot be placed on it with certainty; the CDR3 is given as TCRdb lists it. The V and J genes are TRBV7-2 and TRBJ1-1. Inclusive of both ends, the CDR3 amounts to 15 amino acids. The germline V gene encodes CDR1 SGHTA and CDR2 FQGNSA. The CDR3 sequence: CASSPDETQYFGPFF.

The sample holds many counts of this clonotype. The chain has TRBV6-1 and TRBJ2-1; D uncertain. This CDR3 is 11 amino acids long. Trimming took 9 bases from V and 11 from J, leaving 14 bases between them. Germline V gene lookup returns CDR1 MNHNS and CDR2 SASEGT. The CDR3 DNA sequence: TGTGCCAGTCGGCAAGAGAGTCAGCAGTTCTTC. It is translated as CASRQESQQFF.

The chain joins TRBV5-6 to TRBJ2-7, with 7 positions matching TRBD2. CDR3 length: 14 residues. Germline CDR1 SGHDT, CDR2 YYEEEE. V was pared by 0 bases and J by 4 bases, with 4 bases of the junction left unmatched. DNA of the CDR3: TGTGCCAGCAGCTTGGGCGGGGGAAAGTACGAGCAGTACTTC. Protein product: CASSLGGGKYEQYF.

The chain is built from TRBV12-3 or TRBV12-4 and TRBJ2-1, with TRBD1 as a possible D gene (6 bases). Trimming shortened V by 6 bases and J by 8 bases, and 17 bases separated the two germline ends. This CDR3 region has 14 residues. The CDR3 here is CASRFTGFSYEQFF. Here the CDR3 DNA reads TGTGCCAGCAGGTTTACAGGGTTCTCGTATGAGCAGTTCTTC.

Notes on this clonotype: The junction and the germline gene differ at one end; a read error may be behind it. The CDR3 bases are TGTGCCAGCAGCCTCGGGACAGCGAAACACCATATATTC. Translated: CASSLGTAKHHIF. The chain couples TRBV9 to TRBJ2-7; 7 bases fit TRBD1. Germline values: CDR1 SGDLS, CDR2 YYNGEE. The CDR3 runs 13 residues. Looking up the rest from reference TRBV9 and TRBJ2-7 gives the full variable domain: DSGVTQTPKHLITATGQRVTLRCSPRSGDLSVYWYQQSLDQGLQFLIQYYNGEERAKGNILERFSAQQFPDLHSELNLSSLELGDSALYFCASSLGTAKHHIFGPGTRLTVT.